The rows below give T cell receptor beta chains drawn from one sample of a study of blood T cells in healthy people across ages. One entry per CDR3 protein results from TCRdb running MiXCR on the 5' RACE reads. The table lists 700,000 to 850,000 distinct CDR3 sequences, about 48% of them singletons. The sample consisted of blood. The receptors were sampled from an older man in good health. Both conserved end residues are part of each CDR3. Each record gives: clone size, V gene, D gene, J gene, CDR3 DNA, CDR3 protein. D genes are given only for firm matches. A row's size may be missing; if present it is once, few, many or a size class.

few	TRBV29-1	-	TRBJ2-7	TGCAGCGTTACCAGACCCCTACAGGGTACCTCCTACGAGCAGTACTTC	CSVTRPLQGTSYEQYF
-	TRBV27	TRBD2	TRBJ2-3	TGTGCCAGCGGGAAACTAGCGGGAACAGGATACGCGTATTTT	CASGKLAGTGYAYF
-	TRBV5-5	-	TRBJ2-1	TGTGCCAGCAGCACGTTCGCCGCTGAGCAGTTCTTC	CASSTFAAEQFF
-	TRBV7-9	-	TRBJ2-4	TGTGCCAGCAGCTTAGCTGCGGGTAGCATTCAGTACTTC	CASSLAAGSIQYF
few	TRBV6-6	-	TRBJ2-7	TGTGCCAGCAGTTACACGGATAGCTCCTACGAGCAGTACTTC	CASSYTDSSYEQYF
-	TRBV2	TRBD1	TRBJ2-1	TGTGCCAGCAGTGAAGACAGGGGGGATGAGCAGTTCTTC	CASSEDRGDEQFF
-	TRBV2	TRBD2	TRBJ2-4	TGTGCCAGCAGGGGACTAGCGGGAGCCCTTGGGGGCAAAAACATTCAGTACTTC	CASRGLAGALGGKNIQYF
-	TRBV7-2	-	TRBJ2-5	TGTGTCAGCACCCTAGGGCCCGGACTCCAGGAGACCCAGTACTTC	CVSTLGPGLQETQYF
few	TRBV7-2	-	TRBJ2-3	TGTGCCAGCAGCTTCCCCCGGCGAGGGAACTCCGCAGATACGCAGTATTTT	CASSFPRRGNSADTQYF
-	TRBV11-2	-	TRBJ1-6	TGTGCCAGCAGCTTAGTCGGTGTGGGGCAGAATTCACCCCTCCACTTT	CASSLVGVGQNSPLHF
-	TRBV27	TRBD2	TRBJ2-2	TGTGCCAGCAGTTTTCTGGCGGGAGTGGGCGGGGAGCTGTTTTTT	CASSFLAGVGGELFF